The 28 T cell receptor beta chains reported below all come from one sample, sequenced in a study of memory CD8 T cells in hepatitis C reinfection. As for time point: pre-reinfection, 55 to 20 weeks before reinfection detection. The sorted cells went straight to TCR sequencing with no prior in vitro expansion. Assay used: immunoSEQ multiplex PCR; TCRdb lists only in-frame clones, some missing. The sample comprises under 60,000 clones, around nine tenths of which are singletons, and about 1% rests with the top ten. The sample taken for sequencing was naive CD8+ T cells sorted from blood. The receptors were sampled from a man aged 18-30 years with hepatitis C virus infection.

Only one count was recorded for this clone. The gene calls are TRBV7-2 and TRBJ2-2, with 10 bases fitting TRBD1. Germline V lookup: CDR1 SGHTA, CDR2 FQGNSA. Trimming at V came to 5 bases and at J to 5 bases, leaving 11 bases not matched to a gene. The CDR3 has 17 amino acids. CDR3 sequence reads: CASSLDRDRGRTGELFF. For the CDR3, the DNA is TGTGCCAGCAGCCTAGACCGGGACAGGGGAAGGACCGGGGAGCTGTTTTTT.

The J gene is TRBJ2-1, the V gene TRBV7-9; tentative D call: TRBD2 (5 bases). Trimming removed 5 bases from V and 5 bases from J, with 16 bases in between. Germline CDR1 and CDR2: SEHNR and FQNEAQ (reference sequence). The CDR3 sequence is 15 residues long. Here the CDR3 DNA reads TGTGCCAGCAGCCCCGAAGGGCCTAGCAACAATGAGCAGTTCTTC. The encoded protein is CASSPEGPSNNEQFF. The entire variable domain, with the rest obtained from reference TRBV7-9 and TRBJ2-1, is as follows: DTGVSQNPRHKITKRGQNVTFRCDPISEHNRLYWYRQTLGQGPEFLTYFQNEAQLEKSRLLSDRFSAERPKGSFSTLEIQRTEQGDSAMYLCASSPEGPSNNEQFFGPGTRLTVL.

This clone appeared a single time. This specimen includes other DNA sequences encoding the same CDR3. The chain joins TRBV18 to TRBJ2-7, with TRBD2 matching 9 bases. CDR3 size: 14 residues. V shed 3 bases, J shed 3 bases, and the junction held 3 bases outside the gene matches. CDR1 is KGHSH, CDR2 LQKENI, per germline. The CDR3 loop is CASSPRREGYEQYF. The CDR3 DNA sequence: TGTGCCAGCTCACCGCGGCGGGAGGGCTACGAGCAGTACTTC.

The chain carries TRBV6-1 and TRBJ2-7, with TRBD1 matching over 7 bases. Trimming at V came to 5 bases and at J to 3 bases, leaving 10 bases not matched to a gene. The CDR3 has 15 amino acids. Germline CDR1 and CDR2: MNHNS and SASEGT. In DNA form, the CDR3 reads TGTGCCAGCAGTCTCGACAGGGAATCCTTCTACGAGCAGTACGTC. This translates into CASSLDRESFYEQYV.

Written as DNA, the CDR3 is TGTGCCAGCAGCCATAGCGGGAATGAGCAGTTCTTC. It encodes CASSHSGNEQFF. V gene TRBV5-4 combines with J gene TRBJ2-1; 7 bases are shared with TRBD2. J gave up 7 bases and V 4 bases, and 2 bases lay outside the gene matches. CDR1 is SGHNT and CDR2 is YYREEE in the germline V gene (reference sequence). The CDR3 is made up of 12 amino acids.

The DNA for the CDR3 is TGTGCCACCAGCTTACAGGGGAGAGGGATCTATGGCTACACCTTC. Translated: CATSLQGRGIYGYTF. The chain couples TRBV15 to TRBJ1-2, with 7 bases fitting TRBD1. Trimming at V came to 5 bases and at J to 4 bases, leaving 10 bases not matched to a gene. Germline V gene data show CDR1 as LNHNV and CDR2 as YYDKDF (reference sequence). The CDR3 is made up of 15 amino acids.

This clone was detected only once. This chain joins TRBV7-6 and TRBJ2-2, with TRBD1 matching over 9 bases. Germline values: CDR1 SGHVS, CDR2 FNYEAQ. The length of the CDR3 is 16 residues. Trimming at V came to 1 base and at J to 5 bases, leaving 5 bases not matched to a gene. CDR3 nucleotides: TGTGCCAGCAGCTTAGAGACAGGGGGAGGTACCGGGGAGCTGTTTTTT. It codes for CASSLETGGGTGELFF.

This sequence joins TRBV27 and TRBJ1-1, with 12 bases identical to TRBD1. Germline V lookup: CDR1 MNHEY, CDR2 SMNVEV (reference sequence). The CDR3 loop spans 17 amino acids. V lost 6 bases, J lost 3 bases, and 11 bases stayed unmatched. The CDR3 DNA is TGTGCCAGCAGGACCTTCGGGACAGGGGGCATTTACACTGAAGCTTTCTTT. Its translation is CASRTFGTGGIYTEAFF.

This chain joins TRBV7-9 and TRBJ1-1, with D tentatively TRBD1 (5 bases). Germline V lookup: CDR1 SEHNR, CDR2 FQNEAQ (reference sequence). V shed 3 bases and J shed 0 bases, with 11 bases lying between them. This CDR3 is 15 amino acids long. This CDR3 is CASSLTTEMNTEAFF. CDR3 sequence (DNA): TGTGCCAGCAGCTTGACGACAGAAATGAACACTGAAGCTTTCTTT.

V usage is TRBV2 and J usage is TRBJ1-4; the D is unclear. Trimming left V 3 bases short and J 3 bases short, with 2 bases between. This CDR3 contains 12 residues. Per germline, CDR1 SNHLY and CDR2 FYNNEI. The CDR3 sequence: CASSDSNEKLFF. CDR3 nucleotides: TGTGCCAGCAGTGACTCTAATGAAAAACTGTTTTTT.

V and J are TRBV2 and TRBJ2-7; no clear D gene. The CDR3 contains 12 residues. Germline V lookup: CDR1 SNHLY, CDR2 FYNNEI. V was clipped by 5 bases and J by 4 bases, with 9 bases between them. In DNA form, the CDR3 reads TGTGCCAGCAGTTTGACTGGATACGAGCAGTACTTC. This sequence encodes CASSLTGYEQYF.

V is TRBV7-6 and J is TRBJ2-2; 7 bases align to TRBD2. V shed 4 bases, J shed 7 bases, and the junction held 6 bases outside the gene matches. This CDR3 comprises 14 residues. Germline V gives CDR1 SGHVS, CDR2 FNYEAQ. The DNA of the CDR3 is TGTGCCAGCAGCTCCGGACTAGAGCTCGGGGAGCTGTTTTTT. Translation: CASSSGLELGELFF.

This sequence joins TRBV6-1 and TRBJ2-1; 7 bases are a match to TRBD1. The CDR3 totals 14 residues. Looked up from germline, CDR1 is MNHNS and CDR2 is SASEGT. With 4 bases clipped from V and 4 bases from J, the junction kept 4 bases outside the gene matches. In DNA form, the CDR3 reads TGTGCCAGCAGTGCTCGACAGGGATACAATGAGCAGTTCTTC. Its translation: CASSARQGYNEQFF.

This chain uses TRBV6-5 with TRBJ1-2, with 8 bases lining up with TRBD1. Germline CDR1 and CDR2: MNHEY and SVGAGI. This CDR3 spans 13 amino acids. Losses at the gene ends were 5 bases for V and 5 bases for J; bases not matched to a gene: 4. The CDR3 nucleotides are TGTGCCAGCAGTGAAAGGACAGGGTATGGCTACACCTTC. Its protein product is CASSERTGYGYTF.

This clone was counted once. V is TRBV19 and J is TRBJ1-1; the D is unclear. The CDR3 is 14 residues long. Germline assignment: CDR1 LNHDA and CDR2 SQIVND (reference sequence). Trimming removed 5 bases from V and 1 base from J, with 11 bases in between. CDR3 bases: TGTGCCAGTAGTCCCCCGGGAGGGAACACTGAAGCTTTCTTT. It codes for CASSPPGGNTEAFF. Together with reference TRBV19 and TRBJ1-1, the CDR3 gives the full variable domain: DGGITQSPKYLFRKEGQNVTLSCEQNLNHDAMYWYRQDPGQGLRLIYYSQIVNDFQKGDIAEGYSVSREKKESFPLTVTSAQKNPTAFYLCASSPPGGNTEAFFGQGTRLTVV.

The chain recombines TRBV30 with TRBJ2-2; perhaps TRBD1 as D (6 bases). Germline V gives CDR1 GTSNPN, CDR2 SVGIG (reference sequence). V was trimmed by 0 bases and J by 5 bases, leaving 10 bases between them. The CDR3 length is 14 residues. The CDR3 bases are TGTGCCTGGAGTGTACAGGGAAATACCGGGGAGCTGTTTTTT. Encoded protein: CAWSVQGNTGELFF. Supplemented by reference TRBV30 and TRBJ2-2, the full variable domain reads SQTIHQWPATLVQPVGSPLSLECTVEGTSNPNLYWYRQAAGRGLQLLFYSVGIGQISSEVPQNLSASRPQDRQFILSSKKLLLSDSGFYLCAWSVQGNTGELFFGEGSRLTVL.

This chain links TRBV27 with TRBJ2-3, with TRBD2 matching over 11 bases. The trim removed 6 bases at V and 2 bases at J, leaving 7 bases unmatched. CDR1 is MNHEY and CDR2 is SMNVEV in the germline V gene (reference sequence). This CDR3 is built from 16 residues. CDR3 in DNA: TGTGCCAGCAGCCTCACTAGCGGGGGTCTCACAGATACGCAGTATTTT. Its translation: CASSLTSGGLTDTQYF.

The chain combines TRBV7-6 with TRBJ2-7, with TRBD1 matching over 9 bases. Trimming removed 0 bases from V and 2 bases from J; junction bases left unmatched: 2. From germline, CDR1 is SGHVS and CDR2 FNYEAQ. The CDR3 contains 15 residues. This CDR3 is CASSLADRGPYEQYF. The CDR3 nucleotides read TGTGCCAGCAGCTTAGCGGACAGGGGCCCCTACGAGCAGTACTTC.

The chain carries TRBV4-1 and TRBJ2-3, with a tentative D call TRBD2 (6 bases). Trimming pared 6 bases from V and 0 bases from J, leaving 16 bases between. CDR3 size: 16 residues. Looked up from germline, CDR1 is MGHRA and CDR2 is YSYEKL. CDR3 loop: CASSYLGGSSTDTQYF. For the CDR3, the DNA is TGCGCCAGCAGTTACCTGGGGGGATCTAGCACAGATACGCAGTATTTT.

The chain recombines TRBV6-1 with TRBJ1-5; maybe TRBD1 (5 bases). Germline values: CDR1 MNHNS, CDR2 SASEGT. This CDR3 has 13 residues. The V gene lost 4 bases and the J gene lost 2 bases, with 6 bases spanning the gap. CDR3 amino acids: CASSVTGNQPQHF. CDR3 DNA sequence: TGTGCCAGCAGTGTGACAGGCAATCAGCCCCAGCATTTT.

The chain is built from TRBV28 and TRBJ2-7, with no clear D. V dropped 5 bases and J dropped 4 bases, with 12 bases sitting between them. This CDR3 is 13 amino acids long. The germline V gene has CDR1 MDHEN and CDR2 SYDVKM. CDR3 in DNA: TGTGCCAGCAGTCCAGACACGTTTTACGAGCAGTACGTC. Amino acid sequence: CASSPDTFYEQYV.

The gene calls are TRBV29-1 and TRBJ1-1; 8 bases are shared with TRBD1. This CDR3 is built from 14 residues. Germline CDR1 and CDR2: SQVTM and ANQGSEA. The junction had 10 bases not matched to a gene; V was cut back by 6 bases and J by 4 bases. The CDR3 DNA is TGCAGCGTCCAGGGGGCTGGGGGTGGCACTGAAGCTTTCTTT. It codes for CSVQGAGGGTEAFF.

The chain is built from TRBV7-9 and TRBJ2-3; D possibly corresponds to TRBD2 (5 bases). Germline-derived CDR1 and CDR2 are SEHNR and FQNEAQ (reference sequence). Trimming pared 5 bases from V and 2 bases from J, leaving 14 bases between. This CDR3 comprises 15 residues. Here the CDR3 reads CASSPPLGDTDTQYF. As DNA, the CDR3 is TGTGCCAGCAGCCCCCCACTCGGGGACACAGATACGCAGTATTTT. The entire variable domain, with the rest obtained from reference TRBV7-9 and TRBJ2-3, is as follows: DTGVSQNPRHKITKRGQNVTFRCDPISEHNRLYWYRQTLGQGPEFLTYFQNEAQLEKSRLLSDRFSAERPKGSFSTLEIQRTEQGDSAMYLCASSPPLGDTDTQYFGPGTRLTVL.

The V gene is TRBV30, the J gene TRBJ1-1; D remains ambiguous. Germline lookup yields CDR1 GTSNPN and CDR2 SVGIG (reference sequence). The CDR3 is 15 amino acids. The V end lost 2 bases, the J end lost 0 bases, and 13 bases lay between the germline ends. The CDR3, as DNA: TGTGCCTGGAGTCCAAGCAGACTTTTGAACACTGAAGCTTTCTTT. Translating it yields CAWSPSRLLNTEAFF.

V and J are TRBV9 and TRBJ1-2, with D possibly being TRBD1 (5 bases). V lost 5 bases, J lost 6 bases, and 14 bases lay in between. Germline values: CDR1 SGDLS, CDR2 YYNGEE. The length of the CDR3 is 13 residues. CDR3 amino acids: CASSPGTADGYTF. CDR3 in DNA: TGTGCCAGCAGTCCTGGGACTGCCGATGGCTACACCTTC.

The chain couples TRBV13 to TRBJ1-2, with a weak D call TRBD1 (6 bases). Germline CDR1 is PRHDT and CDR2 is FYEKMQ (reference sequence). V gave up 6 bases and J gave up 5 bases, with 13 bases separating them. The CDR3 runs 13 residues. CDR3 DNA: TGTGCCAGCAGAACGCAGGGGTCTTATGGCTACACCTTC. This codes for CASRTQGSYGYTF.

The chain carries TRBV6-5 and TRBJ2-3, with 9 bases fitting TRBD1. This CDR3 has 15 amino acids. V was pared by 4 bases and J by 5 bases, with 7 bases of the junction left unmatched. The V gene's germline CDR1 is MNHEY and CDR2 SVGAGI. The CDR3, as DNA: TGTGCCAGCAGTTCGGGACAGGGAGTCGTAGATACGCAGTATTTT. This sequence encodes CASSSGQGVVDTQYF.

The sample holds one count of this clone. The gene calls are TRBV6-5 and TRBJ1-5; D ambiguous. The germline V and J ends were trimmed by 2 bases and 10 bases, with 12 bases remaining between them. This CDR3 spans 13 amino acids. The germline V gene has CDR1 MNHEY and CDR2 SVGAGI. CDR3 coding DNA: TGTGCCAGCAGTTACGGATCGGGGAGCCCCCAGCATTTT. Encoded protein: CASSYGSGSPQHF.